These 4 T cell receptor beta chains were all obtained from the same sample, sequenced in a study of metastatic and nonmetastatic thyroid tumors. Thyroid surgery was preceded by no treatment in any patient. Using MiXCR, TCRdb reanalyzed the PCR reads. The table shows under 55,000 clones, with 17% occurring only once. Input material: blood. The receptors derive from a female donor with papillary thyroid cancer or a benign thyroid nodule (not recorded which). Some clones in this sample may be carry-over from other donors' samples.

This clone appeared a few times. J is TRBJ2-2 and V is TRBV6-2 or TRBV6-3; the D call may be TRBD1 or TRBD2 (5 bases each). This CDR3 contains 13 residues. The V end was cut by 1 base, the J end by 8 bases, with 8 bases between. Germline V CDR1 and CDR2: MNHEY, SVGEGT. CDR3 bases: TGTGCCAGCAGTTACTTGGGGGTGGGGGAGCTGTTTTTT. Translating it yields CASSYLGVGELFF.

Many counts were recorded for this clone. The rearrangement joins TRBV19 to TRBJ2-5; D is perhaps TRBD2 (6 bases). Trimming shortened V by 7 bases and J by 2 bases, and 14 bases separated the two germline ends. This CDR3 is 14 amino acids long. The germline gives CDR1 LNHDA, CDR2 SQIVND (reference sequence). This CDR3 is CASKTTRDQETQYF. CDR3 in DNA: TGTGCCAGTAAAACGACTAGAGATCAAGAGACCCAGTACTTC.

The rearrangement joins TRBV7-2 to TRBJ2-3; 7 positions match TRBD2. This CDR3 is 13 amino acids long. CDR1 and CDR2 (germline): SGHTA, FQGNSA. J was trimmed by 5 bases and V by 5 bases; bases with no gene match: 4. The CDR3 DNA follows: TGTGCCAGCAGCCCTAGCGGTGGAGATACGCAGTATTTT. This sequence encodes CASSPSGGDTQYF.

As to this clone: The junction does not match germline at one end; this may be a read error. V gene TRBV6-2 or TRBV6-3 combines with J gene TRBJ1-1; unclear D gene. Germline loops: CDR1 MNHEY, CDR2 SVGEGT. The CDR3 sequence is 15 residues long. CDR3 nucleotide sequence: TGTGCCAGCATCCGATTGAATAGGGTGAACACTGAATCTTTCTTT. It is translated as CASIRLNRVNTESFF.